Following are 30 T cell receptor beta chains from one sample sequenced in a study of cytomegalovirus exposure and HLA in healthy donors. PCR amplification relied on 60 Vbeta primers (plus 13 Jbeta primers). The protocol was immunoSEQ multiplex PCR, while the TCRdb copy is restricted to in-frame clones and leaves out a portion. The data show 110,000 to 150,000 clones, over 60% seen once. Input material: PBMCs. These receptors came from a male donor in good health and CMV-seropositive.

This chain connects TRBV5-1 to TRBJ2-7; perhaps TRBD1 as D (5 bases). Germline-derived CDR1 and CDR2 are SGHRS and YFSETQ. The length of the CDR3 is 14 residues. V was shortened by 3 bases and J by 3 bases, with 13 bases between the two germline ends. This CDR3 is CASSSETVGYEQYF. The CDR3 DNA reads as TGCGCCAGCAGCTCGGAGACAGTTGGCTACGAGCAGTACTTC.

This chain joins TRBV27 and TRBJ1-4; TRBD1 agrees at 8 bases. Germline assignment: CDR1 MNHEY and CDR2 SMNVEV (reference sequence). V gave up 5 bases and J gave up 5 bases; unmatched junction bases: 4. The CDR3 sequence is 14 residues long. Written as DNA, the CDR3 is TGTGCCAGCAGTCTACAGGGGGTCAATGAAAAACTGTTTTTT. Translating gives CASSLQGVNEKLFF.

V and J are TRBV10-3 and TRBJ1-1; D possibly corresponds to TRBD1 (5 bases). Germline lookup yields CDR1 ENHRY and CDR2 SYGVKD. V lost 6 bases, J lost 2 bases, and 10 bases lay in between. The CDR3 totals 13 residues. The CDR3: CAIRNQGNTEAFF. The CDR3 DNA follows: TGTGCCATCAGGAATCAGGGAAACACTGAAGCTTTCTTT.

The chain links TRBV18 to TRBJ1-5, with D perhaps TRBD1 (5 bases). The germline CDR1 and CDR2 sequences are KGHSH and LQKENI. V was clipped by 6 bases and J by 4 bases, with 16 bases between them. This CDR3 is built from 15 residues. The chain's CDR3 is CASSPTADTNQPQHF. For the CDR3, the DNA is TGTGCCAGCTCGCCGACAGCCGACACTAATCAGCCCCAGCATTTT.

The chain employs TRBV19 and TRBJ2-1; 13 bases map to TRBD2. The trim removed 5 bases at V and 6 bases at J, leaving 1 base unmatched. CDR3 length equals 14 residues. Germline CDR1 reads LNHDA; CDR2 reads SQIVND (reference sequence). Here the CDR3 DNA reads TGTGCCAGTAGTGGACTAGCGGGGGCCAATGAGCAGTTCTTC. Its protein is CASSGLAGANEQFF.

The chain links TRBV29-1 to TRBJ2-5, with no clear D. CDR3 size: 12 residues. V dropped 2 bases and J dropped 2 bases, with 6 bases sitting between them. CDR1 and CDR2 (germline): SQVTM, ANQGSEA. Here the CDR3 DNA reads TGCAGCGTTGAATTCCAGCAAGAGACCCAGTACTTC. This translates into CSVEFQQETQYF.

The chain recombines TRBV5-6 with TRBJ2-3, with TRBD2 matching 10 bases. Germline V gene data show CDR1 as SGHDT and CDR2 as YYEEEE. V gave up 0 bases and J gave up 4 bases; unmatched junction bases: 2. This CDR3 has 15 amino acids. The CDR3 is CASSLALAGADTQYF. The DNA for the CDR3 is TGTGCCAGCAGCTTGGCCCTAGCGGGAGCAGATACGCAGTATTTT.

The gene calls are TRBV5-3 and TRBJ2-2, with unresolved D. TRBV5-3 is identified as an open reading frame with a role that is uncertain. The CDR3 sequence is 14 residues long. Between the trimmed V and J ends, which lost 0 bases and 1 base, there was a span of 4 bases. The CDR3 is CARSLVENTGELFF. The CDR3 DNA reads as TGTGCCAGAAGCTTGGTAGAGAACACCGGGGAGCTGTTTTTT.

The chain uses TRBV19 and TRBJ1-2, with 9 bases lining up with TRBD1. Germline V gene lookup returns CDR1 LNHDA and CDR2 SQIVND (reference sequence). The CDR3 is made up of 13 amino acids. V was clipped by 5 bases and J by 5 bases; unmatched bases: 3. The CDR3 sequence: CASSAGTGYGYTF. DNA of the CDR3: TGTGCCAGTAGTGCCGGGACAGGGTATGGCTACACCTTC.

The chain recombines TRBV7-2 with TRBJ2-1; D might be TRBD2 (6 bases). Germline V CDR1 and CDR2: SGHTA, FQGNSA. The CDR3 is made up of 15 amino acids. Trimming pared 7 bases from V and 5 bases from J, leaving 18 bases between. The CDR3 DNA sequence: TGTGCCAGCACCAGCTGGGTAGCGGCGGACAATGAGCAGTTCTTC. The encoded protein is CASTSWVAADNEQFF.

The gene calls are TRBV21-1 and TRBJ2-1; TRBD1, as called in the table, went unchecked against the DNA. TRBV21-1 is marked as a pseudogene. CDR3 length equals 13 residues. The CDR3 loop is CASSSRQGNEQFF. The CDR3 DNA sequence: TGTGCCAGCAGCTCTAGACAGGGAAATGAGCAGTTCTTC.

The chain has TRBV29-1 and TRBJ2-3; 7 bases agree with TRBD2. After removal of 7 bases from V and 2 bases from J, the junction contained 6 bases not matched to a gene. This CDR3 has 13 residues. Germline CDR1 SQVTM, CDR2 ANQGSEA. CDR3 loop: CSGDGGYTDTQYF. As DNA, the CDR3 is TGCAGCGGGGACGGGGGGTACACAGATACGCAGTATTTT.

This clone was counted a few times. The genes are TRBV29-1 and TRBJ2-1, with TRBD2 matching over 16 bases. The CDR3 covers 16 residues. Trimming at V came to 6 bases and at J to 2 bases, leaving 4 bases not matched to a gene. CDR1 SQVTM and CDR2 ANQGSEA come from the germline V gene. The CDR3 sequence: CSVDGTSGRAYNEQFF. In DNA form, the CDR3 reads TGCAGCGTGGATGGGACTAGCGGGAGGGCCTACAATGAGCAGTTCTTC.

This chain uses TRBV7-8 with TRBJ2-5, with D perhaps matching TRBD1 (6 bases). The CDR3 has 16 residues. Germline loops: CDR1 SGHVS, CDR2 FQNEAQ. V gave up 1 base and J gave up 5 bases, with 17 bases separating them. DNA of the CDR3: TGTGCCAGCAGCTTAGAGTCGGCAGGGGTATGGGAGACCCAGTACTTC. It yields the protein CASSLESAGVWETQYF.

This chain links TRBV5-6 with TRBJ1-1, with 7 positions matching TRBD1. The CDR3 length is 14 residues. Unmatched junction bases numbered 4, after V lost 1 base and J lost 4 bases. Germline CDR1 is SGHDT and CDR2 is YYEEEE. Here the CDR3 DNA reads TGTGCCAGCAGCTTGCAGGGGGGTATCACTGAAGCTTTCTTT. Translating gives CASSLQGGITEAFF.

J is TRBJ2-7 and V is TRBV6-5, with TRBD1 matching over 7 bases. The V segment lost 4 bases and the J segment 1 base; nucleotides outside the gene matches: 10. The germline V gene has CDR1 MNHEY and CDR2 SVGAGI. The CDR3 is made up of 16 amino acids. The CDR3 DNA reads as TGTGCCAGCAGTTTCTACAGGGGTCACGTTTCCTACGAGCAGTACTTC. Protein product: CASSFYRGHVSYEQYF.

The chain joins TRBV29-1 to TRBJ2-2; tentatively, D is TRBD2 (6 bases). The V gene lost 7 bases and the J gene lost 3 bases, with 15 bases spanning the gap. The germline V gene encodes CDR1 SQVTM and CDR2 ANQGSEA. The CDR3 loop spans 14 amino acids. The CDR3: CSGGESGDTGELFF. In DNA, the CDR3 is TGCAGCGGCGGGGAGTCGGGGGACACCGGGGAGCTGTTTTTT.

The V and J genes are TRBV28 and TRBJ2-7; D perhaps matches TRBD2 (5 bases). Germline CDR1 MDHEN, CDR2 SYDVKM. This CDR3 comprises 12 residues. The V and J ends lost 4 bases and 7 bases respectively, with 11 bases between them. The CDR3: CASSYYRGEQYF. CDR3 nucleotides: TGTGCCAGCAGTTACTACCGGGGTGAGCAGTACTTC.

J is TRBJ1-2 and V is TRBV29-1, with a tentative D call TRBD1 (6 bases). CDR3 length equals 14 residues. In germline, CDR1 is SQVTM, CDR2 ANQGSEA. The V end was cut by 7 bases, the J end by 2 bases, with 17 bases between. As DNA, the CDR3 is TGCAGCGGTGGATCCGGGACAACGAACTATGGCTACACCTTC. Its protein product is CSGGSGTTNYGYTF.

CDR3 bases: TGTGCCAGCAGCGTAGTGTCGGGAGGGCCGTGGGATACGCAGTATTTT. Amino acids: CASSVVSGGPWDTQYF. This sequence joins TRBV9 and TRBJ2-3, with 8 positions matching TRBD2. The germline gives CDR1 SGDLS, CDR2 YYNGEE. V lost 0 bases to trimming and J lost 6 bases; unmatched junction nucleotides: 9. CDR3 length: 16 amino acids.

The rearrangement joins TRBV2 to TRBJ2-2, with D possibly being TRBD2 (6 bases). Germline V gene data show CDR1 as SNHLY and CDR2 as FYNNEI. The germline V and J ends were trimmed by 4 bases and 4 bases, with 10 bases remaining between them. The CDR3 extends over 14 amino acids. CDR3 in DNA: TGTGCCAGCAGTGTACTAGCTAGCACCGGGGAGCTGTTTTTT. This codes for CASSVLASTGELFF. The variable domain in full, with the rest retrieved from reference TRBV2 and TRBJ2-2, is EPEVTQTPSHQVTQMGQEVILRCVPISNHLYFYWYRQILGQKVEFLVSFYNNEISEKSEIFDDQFSVERPDGSNFTLKIRSTKLEDSAMYFCASSVLASTGELFFGEGSRLTVL.

The chain uses TRBV5-6 and TRBJ2-1, with 12 bases identical to TRBD1. The length of the CDR3 is 15 residues. Germline V gene sequence: CDR1 SGHDT, CDR2 YYEEEE. Unmatched junction bases numbered 8, after V lost 5 bases and J lost 8 bases. The CDR3 DNA reads TGTGCCAGCAGGCTACCGGGACAGGGGGCCTATGAGCAGTTCTTC. It yields the protein CASRLPGQGAYEQFF.

The chain carries TRBV5-8 and TRBJ2-7; TRBD2 matches at 9 bases. This CDR3 is 17 amino acids long. Germline CDR1 SGHTS, CDR2 YDEGEE. V shed 4 bases, J shed 2 bases, and the junction held 13 bases outside the gene matches. CDR3 in amino acids: CASSPTSTSGVTYEQYF. For the CDR3, the DNA is TGTGCCAGCAGCCCAACTTCGACTAGCGGAGTAACCTACGAGCAGTACTTC.

This chain uses TRBV9 with TRBJ2-1, with D possibly being TRBD1 (6 bases). This CDR3 is built from 14 residues. CDR1 and CDR2 from the germline V gene are SGDLS and YYNGEE. V was cut by 4 bases and J by 3 bases, with 11 bases left in between. The CDR3 DNA follows: TGTGCCAGCAGCAGACGGACAGACTACAATGAGCAGTTCTTC. Protein: CASSRRTDYNEQFF.

The chain links TRBV28 to TRBJ1-2, with 7 bases aligning to TRBD1. The germline CDR1 and CDR2 sequences are MDHEN and SYDVKM. V shed 5 bases and J 2 bases; nucleotides not matched to a gene: 11. The CDR3 has 16 residues. CDR3 protein: CASSLSTPGQNYGYTF. The CDR3 nucleotides read TGTGCCAGCAGTCTCTCGACCCCGGGACAGAACTATGGCTACACCTTC.

The chain recombines TRBV4-1 with TRBJ2-7, with 10 bases matching TRBD2. V dropped 3 bases and J dropped 4; count of bases not matched to a gene: 3. The CDR3 is made up of 14 amino acids. Germline V gives CDR1 MGHRA, CDR2 YSYEKL. Here the CDR3 DNA reads TGCGCCAGCAGCCATAGTAGCGGGGGGTACGAGCAGTACTTC. Translated: CASSHSSGGYEQYF.

This clone was seen only once. The rearrangement uses TRBV9 and TRBJ2-5; TRBD2 matches at 8 bases. V lost 0 bases and J lost 4; bases outside the gene matches: 5. From germline, CDR1 is SGDLS and CDR2 YYNGEE. The CDR3 length is 15 residues. DNA of the CDR3: TGTGCCAGCAGCGTAGGTCGGGAGGGCCGAGAGACCCAGTACTTC. The encoded protein is CASSVGREGRETQYF.

The chain is built from TRBV18 and TRBJ1-1, with 7 bases fitting TRBD1. The CDR3 has 13 amino acids. The V gene end was trimmed by 3 bases and the J gene end by 6 bases; junction bases not matched to a gene: 4. Looked up from germline, CDR1 is KGHSH and CDR2 is LQKENI. The CDR3 here is CASSPNRGPEAFF. The CDR3 DNA follows: TGTGCCAGCTCACCTAACAGGGGCCCTGAAGCTTTCTTT. Looking up the rest from reference TRBV18 and TRBJ1-1 gives the full variable domain: NAGVMQNPRHLVRRRGQEARLRCSPMKGHSHVYWYRQLPEEGLKFMVYLQKENIIDESGMPKERFSAEFPKEGPSILRIQQVVRGDSAAYFCASSPNRGPEAFFGQGTRLTVV.

V usage is TRBV6-1 and J usage is TRBJ1-1; 7 bases fit TRBD1. V trimming: 4 bases; J trimming: 0 bases; junction bases outside the gene matches: 11. This CDR3 is 17 amino acids long. CDR1 is MNHNS and CDR2 is SASEGT in the germline V gene. The CDR3 sequence is CASSVKGGAGLNTEAFF. The DNA for the CDR3 is TGTGCCAGCAGTGTAAAAGGGGGCGCAGGGCTGAACACTGAAGCTTTCTTT.

V usage is TRBV11-2 and J usage is TRBJ2-3, with D perhaps TRBD2 (6 bases). The germline V gene encodes CDR1 SGHAT and CDR2 FQNNGV. CDR3 size: 14 residues. Deletions cut 3 bases from V and 0 bases from J, with 7 bases between. CDR3 sequence reads: CASSFAGSTDTQYF. The CDR3 DNA reads as TGTGCCAGCAGCTTCGCGGGAAGCACAGATACGCAGTATTTT. Looking up the rest from reference TRBV11-2 and TRBJ2-3 gives the full variable domain: EAGVAQSPRYKIIEKRQSVAFWCNPISGHATLYWYQQILGQGPKLLIQFQNNGVVDDSQLPKDRFSAERLKGVDSTLKIQPAKLEDSAVYLCASSFAGSTDTQYFGPGTRLTVL.